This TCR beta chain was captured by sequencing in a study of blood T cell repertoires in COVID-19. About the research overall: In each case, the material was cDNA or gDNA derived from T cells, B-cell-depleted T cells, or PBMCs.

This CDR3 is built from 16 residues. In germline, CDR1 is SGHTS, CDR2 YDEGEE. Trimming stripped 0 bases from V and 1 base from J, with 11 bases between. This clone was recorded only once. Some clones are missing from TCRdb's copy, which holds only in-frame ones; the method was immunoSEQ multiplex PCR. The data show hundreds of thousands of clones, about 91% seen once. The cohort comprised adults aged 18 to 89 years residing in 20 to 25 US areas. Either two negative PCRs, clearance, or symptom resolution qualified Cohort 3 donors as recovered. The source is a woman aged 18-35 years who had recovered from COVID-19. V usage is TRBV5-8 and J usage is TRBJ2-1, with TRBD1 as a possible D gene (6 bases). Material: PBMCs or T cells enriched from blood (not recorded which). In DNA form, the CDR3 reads TGTGCCAGCAGCTTGGAACAGGGCCTATCCTACAATGAGCAGTTCTTC. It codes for CASSLEQGLSYNEQFF.